Included here is one T cell receptor (beta chain) sequence, with context. Its specificity is unknown. This entry comes from a study of shared clonotypes between healthy human individuals. The data were produced by immunoSEQ multiplex PCR, yet TCRdb's version contains in-frame clones alone and is incomplete. The sample lists about 1.1 million clones; about four fifths were seen once. There are 15 residues in the CDR3. Germline CDR1 reads SGHAT; CDR2 reads FQNNGV. Trimming shortened V by 6 bases and J by 3 bases, and 15 bases separated the two germline ends. Overall study results and limits: It was only blood that was sampled, and tissue repertoires likely differ.

Material: memory CD4+ T cells from PBMCs. As for subset: CD45RA-negative fraction. The chain employs TRBV11-2 and TRBJ2-4; a possible D gene is TRBD1 (6 bases). This sequence was found in a young man in good health. Some clones in this sample may be carry-over from other donors' samples. The CDR3, as DNA: TGTGCCAGCAGGGGTACCGGGACACTCAAAAACATTCAGTACTTC. The encoded protein is CASRGTGTLKNIQYF.